The present TCR beta chain was sequenced within a study of blood T cell repertoires in COVID-19. Study information: Sites in the United States, Italy and Spain provided acute and convalescent COVID-19 samples. The analysed material was cDNA or gDNA that came from T cells, B-cell-depleted T cells, or PBMCs.

Per the original methods: Cell counts per sample came from amplifying reference gene primers. This table comes from immunoSEQ multiplex PCR, and its TCRdb copy is limited to in-frame clones, with some not included. That table supplies the V and J calls and clone size; D and trimming were determined from the DNA. The sample has approximately 460,000 clones, roughly 87% seen once. One Seattle source followed patients from active infection through their disease course. The clonotype was recovered from a man younger than 35 with COVID-19, enrolled during active disease. The sequenced sample consisted of peripheral blood.

CDR3 DNA: TGTGCCAGCAGCCTGACTACTAGGGGCAATCAGCCCCAGCATTTT. Protein sequence: CASSLTTRGNQPQHF. The chain links TRBV28 to TRBJ1-5; no firm D call. The V end was cut by 6 bases, the J end by 2 bases, with 14 bases between. CDR1 is MDHEN, CDR2 SYDVKM, per germline. The CDR3 totals 15 residues.